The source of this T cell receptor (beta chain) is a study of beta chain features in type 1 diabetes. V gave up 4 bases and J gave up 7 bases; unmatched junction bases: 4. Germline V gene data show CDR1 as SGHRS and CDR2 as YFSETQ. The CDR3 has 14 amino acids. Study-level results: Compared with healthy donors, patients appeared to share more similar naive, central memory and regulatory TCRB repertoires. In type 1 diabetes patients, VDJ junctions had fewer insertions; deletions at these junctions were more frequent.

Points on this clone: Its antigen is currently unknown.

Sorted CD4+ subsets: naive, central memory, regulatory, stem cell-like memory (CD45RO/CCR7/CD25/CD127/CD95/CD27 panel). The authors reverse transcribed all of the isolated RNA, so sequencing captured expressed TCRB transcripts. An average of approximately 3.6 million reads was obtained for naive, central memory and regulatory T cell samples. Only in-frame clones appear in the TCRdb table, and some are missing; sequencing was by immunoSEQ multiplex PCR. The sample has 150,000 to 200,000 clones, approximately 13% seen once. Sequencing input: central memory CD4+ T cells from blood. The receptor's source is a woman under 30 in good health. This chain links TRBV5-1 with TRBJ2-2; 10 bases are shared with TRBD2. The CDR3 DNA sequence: TGCGCCAGCAGCGAACGGACTAGCGGCGGGGAGCTGTTTTTT. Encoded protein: CASSERTSGGELFF.